The 2 T cell receptor beta chains reported below all come from one sample, sequenced in a study of cytomegalovirus exposure and HLA in healthy donors. This PCR relied on a set of 60 Vbeta primers and 13 Jbeta primers. Here immunoSEQ multiplex PCR was the method, and the copy in TCRdb shows in-frame clones only, minus some. The sample holds some 100,000 clones; 75% to 85% are singletons and the top ten take 4%. Sequenced material: PBMCs. These receptors all come from a woman in her forties or fifties in good health and CMV-seropositive.

DNA for the CDR3: TGCGCCAGCAGCCAAGTCGTGGGGCGAGACACCGGGGAGCTGTTTTTT. Amino acid sequence: CASSQVVGRDTGELFF. The chain employs TRBV4-1 and TRBJ2-2; a weak D match, TRBD1 (5 bases). CDR1 and CDR2 (germline): MGHRA, YSYEKL. V lost 1 base and J lost 3, with 12 bases in between. The CDR3 loop spans 16 amino acids.

The V call is TRBV7-6, the J call TRBJ2-2; the match to TRBD1 covers 11 bases. The CDR3 has 19 amino acids. V lost 2 bases to trimming and J lost 5 bases; unmatched junction nucleotides: 13. In germline, CDR1 is SGHVS, CDR2 FNYEAQ. This CDR3 reads CASSLPVGGQGERTGELFF. The DNA for the CDR3 is TGTGCCAGCAGCTTACCTGTTGGGGGACAGGGGGAGAGAACCGGGGAGCTGTTTTTT.